This T cell receptor (beta chain) was identified during a study of shared clonotypes between healthy human individuals (TCRdb year 2020). Regarding the research as a whole: A couple of women and a few men aged 18 to 49 years were included in the cohort. For each donor, CD4 naive and CD4 memory were each run on three plates, CD8 naive on two plates, and CD8 memory on one plate. Blood TCR repertoires of roughly 5 healthy adults were deeply sequenced to estimate repertoire size and the extent of clonotype sharing between individuals. To increase sequencing depth and limit assay-specific biases, different laboratories used diverse techniques to prepare libraries and sequence TCR repertoires. Between about 0.85 and 9.5 billion PBMCs per donor were obtained by leukapheresis. What the research found in general, with its limitations: Naive subsets generally had larger estimated clonotype richness than memory subsets. The small number of donors limited the genetic and exposure-history diversity represented. Sharing across several donors was observed for approximately 4.6% of naive CD4, 3.5% of naive CD8, over 2% of memory CD4, and around 0.44% of memory CD8 clonotypes. Sampling was restricted to blood, and TCR repertoires in tissue are likely to differ from TCR repertoires in blood. Pairwise subsampling indicated that sequencing depth was expected to affect the degree of clonotype sharing among donors. Clonotypes shared by all four sorted-subset donors showed higher generation probabilities than non-shared clonotypes. Even with the large sequencing depth, rarefaction of the sorted-subset datasets indicated that sequencing was incomplete.

Healthy HIV-negative adults with no recently reported acute infections or vaccinations were included as donors. Only Caucasian adults living in Nashville, Tennessee, USA were represented among the donors. CD4+ T cells were enriched by magnetic negative selection; naive cells were then positively selected on CD45RA, and the negative fraction formed the memory subset. After blood collection by leukapheresis, PBMCs were isolated using Ficoll-Histopaque density gradient centrifugation and then cryopreserved in the vapor phase of liquid nitrogen. Purity and quantity of every magnetically sorted T cell population were checked by analytical flow cytometry. Each sorted fraction had its genomic DNA isolated and then quantified by UV absorbance on a Nanodrop 2000c. This clone was picked up one time. It has no known antigen specificity. It has no much larger one-base neighbor in the sample; base qualities were not kept.

Using the deep immunoSEQ assay, TCR CDR3 regions were amplified from genomic DNA by multiplex PCR. Extracted genomic DNA from each cell subset was distributed evenly across all wells of several immunoSEQ 96-well plates, and each plate was treated as a replicate. For sorted subsets, each replicate PCR was loaded with approximately 200 ng genomic DNA, equivalent to 30,000 or so T cell genomes. Purified libraries were quantified with a Qubit 3.0 fluorometer, sized on a Bioanalyzer 2100, and re-quantified with the KAPA Library Quantification kit. Every immunoSEQ 96-well plate was sequenced on a separate single-read 150-cycle Illumina NextSeq 550 flow cell. Per the authors' processing: The immunoSEQ output contained only junctional sequences without quality scores, so filtering could not match that applied to full-length reads. To assign V/J genes and CDR3, sequences were annotated against IMGT germline references using PyIR, a Python wrapper for IgBLAST v1.9. Reads with weak V/J assignments (E-value above 1e-6), missing CDR3, stop codons, out-of-frame junctions, or ambiguous translated residues were removed. A V3J clonotype was defined by an identical inferred V gene, J gene, and CDR3 amino acid sequence. Percentage overlap between repertoires was computed as shared unique clonotypes divided by the size of the smaller repertoire. Three approaches were used to assess repertoire richness: RTK rarefaction, the Chao1 estimator, and Recon v2.1 estimates of unobserved clonotypes. Generation probabilities for all TCRbeta clonotypes obtained by the gDNA method from a handful of donors were computed using OLGA. The clones in this table, taken by TCRdb from immuneACCESS, are in-frame only. Not every clone is retained; where verified, under half of the shortfall comes from an unresolved V gene, and the cause of the rest is unknown. V, J and clone size were drawn from that table, and D and trimming were deduced from the DNA. Counted in this sample were 2 million to 2.5 million clones; nearly 97% of them appeared once. The ten largest make up less than 0.15% of the sample.

The sequencing input was naive CD4+ T cells sorted from blood. Taken with the paper, the label for cell subset or site translates to: CD45RA+ positively selected. The sequence came from a man aged 18 to 30 in good health.

The nucleotide sequence is given as TGTGCCAGCAGCCTCGGACAGGGTAGTATTATTAATCAGCCCCAGCATTTT. The encoded protein is CASSLGQGSIINQPQHF. The chain couples TRBV7-9 to TRBJ1-5; TRBD1 matches 8 bases in the middle. CDR1 and CDR2, per the germline V gene (reference sequence), are SEHNR and FQNEAQ. V is pruned by 5 bases and J by 4 bases, leaving 13 bases of the junction without a gene match. The cysteine opens and the phenylalanine closes a CDR3 of 17 amino acids. The retained sequence is limited to the CDR3, 51 bases, with the frame set at the first base.